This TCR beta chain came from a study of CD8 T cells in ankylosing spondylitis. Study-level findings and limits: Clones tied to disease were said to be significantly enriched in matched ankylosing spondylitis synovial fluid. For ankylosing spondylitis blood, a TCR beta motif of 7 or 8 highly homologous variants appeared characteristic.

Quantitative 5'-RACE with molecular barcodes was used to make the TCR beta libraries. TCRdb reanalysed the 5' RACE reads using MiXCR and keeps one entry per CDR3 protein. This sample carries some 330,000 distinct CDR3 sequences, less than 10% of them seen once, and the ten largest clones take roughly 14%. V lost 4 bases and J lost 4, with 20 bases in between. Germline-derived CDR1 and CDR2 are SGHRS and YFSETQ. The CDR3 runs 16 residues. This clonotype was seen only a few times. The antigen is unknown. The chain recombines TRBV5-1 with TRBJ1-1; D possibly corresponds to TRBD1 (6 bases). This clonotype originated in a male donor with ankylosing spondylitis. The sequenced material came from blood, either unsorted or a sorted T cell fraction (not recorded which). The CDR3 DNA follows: TGCGCCAGCAGCCAGGACGGTCTAGGCAGGGGCACTGAAGCTTTCTTT. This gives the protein CASSQDGLGRGTEAFF. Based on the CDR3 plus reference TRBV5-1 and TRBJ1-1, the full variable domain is KAGVTQTPRYLIKTRGQQVTLSCSPISGHRSVSWYQQTPGQGLQFLFEYFSETQRNKGNFPGRFSGRQFSNSRSEMNVSTLELGDSALYLCASSQDGLGRGTEAFFGQGTRLTVV.